What follows are 15 T cell receptor beta chains derived from one specimen sequenced in a study of patients and donors after allogeneic stem cell transplantation. TCRdb analysed the RT-PCR reads with MiXCR anew, one entry per CDR3 protein. Here the sample spans 150,000 to 200,000 distinct CDR3 sequences, around two fifths being singletons. The specimen sequenced was blood, either unsorted or a sorted T cell fraction (not recorded which). The receptor set was obtained from a human donor who was either an allogeneic HSCT recipient or a stem cell or donor lymphocyte infusion donor (not recorded which). It is not recorded whose cells these are; they may come from a transplant donor.

This clonotype came up a few times. V gene TRBV7-2 combines with J gene TRBJ1-6; no clear D. Deletions cut 3 bases from V and 10 bases from J, with 7 bases between. The CDR3 loop spans 12 amino acids. The germline CDR1 and CDR2 sequences are SGHTA and FQGNSA. The CDR3 here is CASSFPSSPLHF. DNA of the CDR3: TGTGCCAGCAGCTTTCCCTCATCACCCCTCCACTTT.

This clonotype was counted between two and nine times. This sequence joins TRBV12-3 or TRBV12-4 and TRBJ2-6, with D hard to call. This CDR3 has 13 residues. With 7 bases removed from V and 2 bases from J, the gap between germline ends came to 6 bases. CDR3 DNA sequence: TGTGCCAGCAATCAAGCTGGGGCCAACGTCCTGACTTTC. Its protein product is CASNQAGANVLTF.

In its sample, this clonotype was seen once. V gene TRBV11-3 combines with J gene TRBJ2-1, with 9 nucleotides matching TRBD2. The CDR3 has 18 residues. Germline values: CDR1 SGHNT, CDR2 YENEEA. With V trimmed by 1 base and J by 5 bases, 12 bases remained unmatched. The CDR3 DNA is TGTGCCAGCAGCTTAGGCCGCGGGCGGGAGGGCATCCACAATGAGCAGTTCTTC. Translation: CASSLGRGREGIHNEQFF. Variable domain in full (rest from reference TRBV11-3 and TRBJ2-1): EAGVVQSPRYKIIEKKQPVAFWCNPISGHNTLYWYLQNLGQGPELLIRYENEEAVDDSQLPKDRFSAERLKGVDSTLKIQPAELGDSAVYLCASSLGRGREGIHNEQFFGPGTRLTVL.

V and J are TRBV12-3 or TRBV12-4 and TRBJ1-5; TRBD1 agrees at 9 bases. Losses at the gene ends were 4 bases for V and 1 base for J; bases not matched to a gene: 8. The CDR3 spans 17 residues. The chain's CDR3 is CASSWDQDRGSNQPQHF. The DNA for the CDR3 is TGTGCCAGCAGTTGGGACCAAGACAGGGGGAGCAATCAGCCCCAGCATTTT.

This chain joins TRBV4-1 and TRBJ1-1; maybe TRBD1 (5 bases). Germline V CDR1 and CDR2: MGHRA, YSYEKL. Trimming removed 2 bases from V and 4 bases from J, with 17 bases in between. There are 16 residues in the CDR3. CDR3 protein: CASSQPPQGMGTEAFF. CDR3 coding DNA: TGCGCCAGCAGCCAACCCCCTCAGGGTATGGGCACTGAAGCTTTCTTT.

V is TRBV5-6 and J is TRBJ2-7; D ambiguous. The V and J ends lost 1 base and 4 bases respectively, with 9 bases between them. This CDR3 has 13 residues. Germline V gene sequence: CDR1 SGHDT, CDR2 YYEEEE. CDR3 sequence reads: CASSLWAFYEQYF. The CDR3 region has the DNA TGTGCCAGCAGCTTGTGGGCCTTTTACGAGCAGTACTTC. The variable domain in full, with the rest retrieved from reference TRBV5-6 and TRBJ2-7, is DAGVTQSPTHLIKTRGQQVTLRCSPKSGHDTVSWYQQALGQGPQFIFQYYEEEERQRGNFPDRFSGHQFPNYSSELNVNALLLGDSALYLCASSLWAFYEQYFGPGTRLTVT.

The J gene is TRBJ1-4, the V gene TRBV21-1. TRBV21-1 is a pseudogene. CDR3 size: 17 residues. CDR3 nucleotide sequence: TGTGCCAGCAGCAAGTTCGGAGATGGAAGAGAGAATGAAAAACTGTTTTTT. This encodes CASSKFGDGRENEKLFF.

The V call is TRBV5-6, the J call TRBJ1-2, with D perhaps TRBD1 (5 bases). The length of the CDR3 is 14 residues. Germline V gene lookup returns CDR1 SGHDT and CDR2 YYEEEE. Trimming stripped 0 bases from V and 6 bases from J, with 12 bases between. CDR3 sequence: CASSLVRAADGYTF. CDR3 DNA: TGTGCCAGCAGCTTGGTCAGGGCGGCGGATGGCTACACCTTC.

The genes are TRBV28 and TRBJ2-5; D unresolved. Germline CDR1 and CDR2: MDHEN and SYDVKM. The V gene lost 3 bases and the J gene lost 5 bases, with 1 base spanning the gap. This CDR3 spans 10 amino acids. The CDR3 DNA reads TGTGCCAGCAGTTTCGAGACCCAGTACTTC. Translation: CASSFETQYF.

At least ten counts were recorded for this clonotype. This chain links TRBV12-3 or TRBV12-4 with TRBJ1-1, with D uncertain. The CDR3 runs 11 residues. The V and J ends lost 2 bases and 11 bases respectively, with 9 bases between them. The CDR3 is CASSLMGHAFF. The CDR3 region has the DNA TGTGCCAGCAGTTTAATGGGTCACGCTTTCTTT.

The chain uses TRBV6-5 and TRBJ1-5; D remains ambiguous. The CDR3 runs to 14 residues. The V gene's germline CDR1 is MNHEY and CDR2 SVGAGI. V lost 6 bases and J 2 bases, leaving 11 bases between the germline ends. For the CDR3, the DNA is TGTGCCAGCAGCCTCCAAGGGCGCAATCAGCCCCAGCATTTT. It is translated as CASSLQGRNQPQHF.

The chain uses TRBV20-1 and TRBJ1-4; D is possibly TRBD1 (5 bases). The length of the CDR3 is 14 residues. The germline V gene encodes CDR1 DFQATT and CDR2 SNEGSKA (reference sequence). The germline V and J ends were trimmed by 4 bases and 8 bases, with 17 bases remaining between them. The CDR3 protein is CSATRDEEWEKLFF. The CDR3, as DNA: TGCAGTGCTACCAGGGACGAGGAGTGGGAAAAACTGTTTTTT.

Here the CDR3 reads CSATDRGTNYGYTF. CDR3 nucleotide sequence: TGCAGTGCCACCGACAGGGGAACAAACTATGGCTACACCTTC. The chain combines TRBV20-1 with TRBJ1-2, with 8 bases that match TRBD1. Germline trimming cut 6 bases from V and 2 bases from J; bases unmatched to any gene: 8. The germline V gene has CDR1 DFQATT and CDR2 SNEGSKA (reference sequence). CDR3 length: 14 amino acids.

The chain links TRBV12-3 or TRBV12-4 to TRBJ1-4, with 8 nucleotides matching TRBD1. Germline trimming cut 7 bases from V and 0 bases from J; bases unmatched to any gene: 7. The CDR3 sequence is 16 residues long. DNA of the CDR3: TGTGCCAGCACCGGACAGGGAGCGGCAACTAATGAAAAACTGTTTTTT. This sequence encodes CASTGQGAATNEKLFF.

This chain links TRBV7-3 with TRBJ2-1; 10 bases are a match to TRBD1. CDR3 length: 16 amino acids. Germline V gene data show CDR1 as SGHTA and CDR2 as FQGTGA. The J segment lost 9 bases and the V segment lost 2 bases, leaving 10 bases of the junction unmatched. The DNA of the CDR3 is TGTGCCAGCAGCTTATTTACCGTGGGACAGGGGTTTGAGCAGTTCTTC. This gives the protein CASSLFTVGQGFEQFF.